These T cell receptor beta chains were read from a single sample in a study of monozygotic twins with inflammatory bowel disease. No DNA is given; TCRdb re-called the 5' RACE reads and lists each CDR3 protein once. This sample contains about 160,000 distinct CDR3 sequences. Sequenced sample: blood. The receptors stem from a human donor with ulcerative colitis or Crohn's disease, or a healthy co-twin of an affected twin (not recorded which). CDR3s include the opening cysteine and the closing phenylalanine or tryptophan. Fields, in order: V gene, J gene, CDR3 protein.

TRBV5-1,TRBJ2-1,CASSAGVIYNEQFF
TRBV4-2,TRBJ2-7,CASSQTPSSGRANEQYF
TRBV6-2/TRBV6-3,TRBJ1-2,CASSTHRGAYGYTF
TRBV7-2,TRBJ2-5,CASSLAVKGYDGPQETQYF
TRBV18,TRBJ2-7,CASSQTLGGSYEQYF
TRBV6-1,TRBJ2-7,CASSRFFETPYEQYF
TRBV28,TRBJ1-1,CASRWGLGTEAFF
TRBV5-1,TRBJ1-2,CASSPDPNYGYTF
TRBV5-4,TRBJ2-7,CASGTVDSYEQYF
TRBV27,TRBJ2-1,CASSLAGGPLFGEQFF
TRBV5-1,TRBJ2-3,CASSALTDTQYF
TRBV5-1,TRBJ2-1,CASSRPGGAINEQFF
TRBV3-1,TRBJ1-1,CASSRTQGSRNTEAFF
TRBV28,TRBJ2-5,CASSLFQGQETQYF
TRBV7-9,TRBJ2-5,CASSLLAVVETQYF
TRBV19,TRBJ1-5,CASSIEGNSNQPQHF
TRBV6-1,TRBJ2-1,CATGIAGGPTDEQFF